Following are 2 T cell receptor beta chains from one sample sequenced in a study of blood T cell repertoires in COVID-19. The table came from immunoSEQ multiplex PCR; TCRdb's copy has only in-frame clones and leaves some out. Here the sample spans roughly 120,000 clones, roughly 85% being singletons. Specimen: peripheral blood. These receptors came from a human donor in a cohort sampled during active COVID-19.

A single count supports this clone. J is TRBJ1-6 and V is TRBV5-4; D call uncertain. Trimming removed 2 bases at V and 0 bases at J, with 9 bases between. The V gene's germline CDR1 is SGHNT and CDR2 YYREEE (reference sequence). This CDR3 spans 16 amino acids. CDR3 sequence (DNA): TGTGCCAGCAGCTTAGAACCGAGCTCCTATAATTCACCCCTCCACTTT. It codes for CASSLEPSSYNSPLHF.

This chain joins TRBV19 and TRBJ1-1, with D unresolved. The ends were cut back, 1 base at V and 1 base at J, with 7 bases in the middle. Germline V CDR1 and CDR2: LNHDA, SQIVND (reference sequence). There are 14 residues in the CDR3. This CDR3 reads CASSIGARNTEAFF. CDR3 nucleotide sequence: TGTGCCAGTAGTATAGGGGCCCGGAACACTGAAGCTTTCTTT.